The 32 T cell receptor beta chains below come from one sample, sequenced in a study of beta chain features in type 1 diabetes. Study-wide results and limits: Shortening that was moderate but significant affected the TCRB CDR3s of Type 1 diabetes patients in all four CD4+ subsets.

No antigens are known for them. What was sequenced were expressed TCRB transcripts, since all of the isolated RNA had been reverse transcribed. Some clones are missing from TCRdb's copy, which holds only in-frame ones; the method was immunoSEQ multiplex PCR. The table lists around 56,000 clones, about 47% of them singletons, with 2% to 3% in the top ten. The specimen sequenced was Tregs from blood. These receptor sequences come from a woman in her thirties or forties with type 1 diabetes.

The chain recombines TRBV6-5 with TRBJ2-4, with D perhaps TRBD2 (6 bases). V was cut by 4 bases and J by 9 bases, with 13 bases left in between. CDR3 length: 13 amino acids. Germline CDR1 reads MNHEY; CDR2 reads SVGAGI. The DNA for the CDR3 is TGTGCCAGCAGTTCCTTCGTCGGGAGCATTCAGTACTTC. This translates into CASSSFVGSIQYF.

This clone was counted a few times. The rearrangement links TRBV11-2 to TRBJ2-7; 7 bases map to TRBD1. The J segment lost 6 bases and the V segment lost 3 bases, leaving 8 bases of the junction unmatched. Germline CDR1 reads SGHAT; CDR2 reads FQNNGV. This CDR3 region has 14 residues. Here the CDR3 DNA reads TGTGCCAGCAGCTTCCGGCCAGGGGGTCTCGAGCAGTACTTC. Encoded protein: CASSFRPGGLEQYF.

This clone was detected a few times. The chain is built from TRBV5-4 and TRBJ2-3; 8 bases agree with TRBD1. Trimming removed 4 bases from V and 6 bases from J; junction bases left unmatched: 10. Germline V gene data show CDR1 as SGHNT and CDR2 as YYREEE (reference sequence). The CDR3 has 15 amino acids. CDR3 DNA sequence: TGTGCCAGCAGCCTGGGAAGACAGGGGATCGATACGCAGTATTTT. This gives the protein CASSLGRQGIDTQYF.

A few counts support this clone. Other DNA sequences in this specimen translate into the identical CDR3. V gene TRBV7-9 combines with J gene TRBJ1-3; perhaps TRBD1 as D (5 bases). V was cut by 1 base and J by 4 bases, with 14 bases left in between. This CDR3 region has 16 residues. Looked up from germline, CDR1 is SEHNR and CDR2 is FQNEAQ (reference sequence). The CDR3 DNA reads as TGTGCCAGCAGCTTAGGGGGACTCGGACGCGGAAACACCATATATTTT. Translated, it gives CASSLGGLGRGNTIYF.

The rearrangement joins TRBV28 to TRBJ2-2; 7 bases fit TRBD1. The CDR3 covers 17 residues. Looked up from germline, CDR1 is MDHEN and CDR2 is SYDVKM. Trimming cost V 6 bases and J 2 bases; bases outside gene matches: 12. The CDR3: CASSRGTGTVNTGELFF. In nucleotides, the CDR3 is TGTGCCAGCAGCCGAGGAACAGGGACAGTTAACACCGGGGAGCTGTTTTTT.

This clone has only a few counts. J is TRBJ1-1 and V is TRBV6-6; D is unresolved. CDR1 and CDR2 (germline): MNHNY, SVGAGI (reference sequence). V lost 5 bases and J lost 1, with 11 bases in between. CDR3 size: 14 residues. CDR3 bases: TGTGCCAGCAGTGAGGACTTGGGGAACACTGAAGCTTTCTTT. Its protein product is CASSEDLGNTEAFF.

The V call is TRBV5-1, the J call TRBJ1-4, with 9 bases identical to TRBD1. V was pared by 2 bases and J by 0 bases, with 2 bases of the junction left unmatched. CDR1 SGHRS and CDR2 YFSETQ come from the germline V gene. CDR3 size: 16 residues. CDR3 sequence: CASSLRTGATNEKLFF. CDR3 nucleotide sequence: TGCGCCAGCAGCTTAAGGACAGGGGCAACTAATGAAAAACTGTTTTTT. The full variable domain, completed using reference TRBV5-1 and TRBJ1-4, is KAGVTQTPRYLIKTRGQQVTLSCSPISGHRSVSWYQQTPGQGLQFLFEYFSETQRNKGNFPGRFSGRQFSNSRSEMNVSTLELGDSALYLCASSLRTGATNEKLFFGSGTQLSVL.

The rearrangement uses TRBV7-3 and TRBJ1-1; a possible D gene is TRBD1 (5 bases). The CDR3 consists of 13 residues. V was pared by 4 bases and J by 4 bases, with 10 bases between. Per the germline V gene, CDR1 is SGHTA and CDR2 is FQGTGA. CDR3: CASSSGLVTEAFF. The CDR3 DNA sequence: TGTGCCAGCAGCTCGGGACTGGTCACTGAAGCTTTCTTT.

This sequence joins TRBV28 and TRBJ2-1; TRBD2 matches at 11 bases. The CDR3 has 16 residues. Germline V gene data show CDR1 as MDHEN and CDR2 as SYDVKM. Losses at the gene ends were 7 bases for V and 0 bases for J; bases not matched to a gene: 5. CDR3 nucleotide sequence: TGTGCCAGCACTGGGACTAGCGGCCCCTCCTACAATGAGCAGTTCTTC. It specifies CASTGTSGPSYNEQFF.

The V and J genes are TRBV28 and TRBJ2-1, with a tentative D call TRBD1 (6 bases). This CDR3 has 17 residues. V shed 6 bases and J shed 7 bases, with 25 bases lying between them. Germline V gives CDR1 MDHEN, CDR2 SYDVKM. The CDR3 is CASSRGGRGITGNEQFF. As DNA, the CDR3 is TGTGCCAGCAGCCGCGGCGGCAGGGGAATTACGGGAAATGAGCAGTTCTTC.

The chain carries TRBV5-4 and TRBJ1-1, with a tentative D call TRBD1 (5 bases). Trimming took off 4 bases at V and 0 bases at J, with 13 bases between the two ends. This CDR3 contains 15 residues. Germline lookup yields CDR1 SGHNT and CDR2 YYREEE (reference sequence). CDR3 nucleotides: TGTGCCAGCAGCAGTGGACAATTTATGAACACTGAAGCTTTCTTT. Protein product: CASSSGQFMNTEAFF.

The CDR3 sequence is CASTRGTGTNTEAFF. CDR3 bases: TGTGCCAGTACCAGGGGGACAGGGACGAACACTGAAGCTTTCTTT. The rearrangement uses TRBV19 and TRBJ1-1, with 9 nucleotides matching TRBD1. This CDR3 has 15 amino acids. Germline V gene sequence: CDR1 LNHDA, CDR2 SQIVND (reference sequence). The V segment lost 7 bases and the J segment 1 base; nucleotides outside the gene matches: 7.

J is TRBJ1-5 and V is TRBV6-1, with no clear D. Trimming stripped 1 base from V and 0 bases from J, with 7 bases between. Germline CDR1 MNHNS, CDR2 SASEGT. There are 15 residues in the CDR3. In DNA form, the CDR3 reads TGTGCCAGCAGTGAAGGGTACAGTAGCAATCAGCCCCAGCATTTT. Its translation is CASSEGYSSNQPQHF.

This clone was observed a handful of times. The CDR3 DNA reads as TGTGCCAGCGGGGGCTATTTGACAGATACGCAGTATTTT. This sequence encodes CASGGYLTDTQYF. This chain joins TRBV13 and TRBJ2-3, with D possibly matching TRBD1 (6 bases). CDR1 is PRHDT, CDR2 FYEKMQ, per germline (reference sequence). The V end lost 8 bases, the J end lost 3 bases, and 12 bases lay between the germline ends. This CDR3 is built from 13 residues.

The rearrangement links TRBV7-7 to TRBJ2-3, with D uncertain. The V gene's germline CDR1 is SSHAT and CDR2 FNYEAQ (reference sequence). V dropped 1 base and J dropped 6 bases, with 14 bases sitting between them. This CDR3 contains 15 residues. The CDR3: CASSLGPSFGDTQYF. Here the CDR3 DNA reads TGTGCCAGCAGCTTAGGGCCCTCCTTCGGGGATACGCAGTATTTT.

The sample holds a few counts of this clone. The J gene is TRBJ2-5, the V gene TRBV27; 13 bases line up with TRBD2. CDR3 length: 17 residues. With 4 bases clipped from V and 5 bases from J, the junction kept 10 bases outside the gene matches. Germline V gene sequence: CDR1 MNHEY, CDR2 SMNVEV (reference sequence). For the CDR3, the DNA is TGTGCCAGCAGTTCTCCCCGACTAGCGGGAGGACATGAGACCCAGTACTTC. Translation: CASSSPRLAGGHETQYF.

The gene calls are TRBV19 and TRBJ2-7, with D tentatively TRBD2 (5 bases). V dropped 3 bases and J dropped 6 bases, with 12 bases sitting between them. Germline assignment: CDR1 LNHDA and CDR2 SQIVND (reference sequence). The CDR3 contains 13 residues. CDR3 nucleotides: TGTGCCAGTAGTATCGAGGGTTCCGCCGAGCAGTACTTC. This sequence encodes CASSIEGSAEQYF.

V and J are TRBV7-3 and TRBJ2-2; a weak D match, TRBD1 (6 bases). Trimming took 4 bases from V and 6 from J, leaving 15 bases between them. In germline, CDR1 is SGHTA, CDR2 FQGTGA. The CDR3 has 15 amino acids. CDR3 sequence reads: CASSSEQGSPGELFF. The CDR3 DNA reads as TGTGCCAGCAGCTCCGAACAGGGTAGCCCCGGGGAGCTGTTTTTT.

This chain connects TRBV23-1 to TRBJ2-3, with D maybe TRBD2 (6 bases). TRBV23-1 is placed among ORFs of uncertain function. CDR3 size: 14 residues. The ends were cut back, 11 bases at V and 4 bases at J, with 19 bases in the middle. The CDR3 loop is CAPEAGILADTQYF. The CDR3 coding sequence is TGCGCCCCAGAGGCGGGGATTTTAGCAGATACGCAGTATTTT.

The genes are TRBV5-1 and TRBJ2-5; a weak D match, TRBD2 (6 bases). Trimming took 1 base from V and 1 from J, leaving 11 bases between them. Germline loops: CDR1 SGHRS, CDR2 YFSETQ. The CDR3 loop spans 15 amino acids. CDR3 loop: CASSLRGTSQETQYF. CDR3 sequence (DNA): TGCGCCAGCAGCTTGCGCGGGACGTCCCAAGAGACCCAGTACTTC.

In this sample, this clone turned up a few times. The chain couples TRBV2 to TRBJ1-1, with D perhaps matching TRBD1 (6 bases). V lost 1 base, J lost 3 bases, and 12 bases lay in between. The germline gives CDR1 SNHLY, CDR2 FYNNEI. The CDR3 length is 15 residues. For the CDR3, the DNA is TGTGCCAGCAGTGAAGGCTGGGACACCTACACTGAAGCTTTCTTT. Translation gives CASSEGWDTYTEAFF.

The J gene is TRBJ2-1, the V gene TRBV5-1; TRBD2 agrees at 8 bases. Losses at the gene ends were 0 bases for V and 2 bases for J; bases not matched to a gene: 1. This CDR3 contains 15 residues. The germline gives CDR1 SGHRS, CDR2 YFSETQ. The CDR3 sequence: CASSLEAGAYNEQFF. In DNA, the CDR3 is TGCGCCAGCAGCTTGGAAGCGGGGGCCTACAATGAGCAGTTCTTC.

This clone came up once. The rearrangement joins TRBV7-2 to TRBJ2-5; 8 bases are a match to TRBD1. The J call may be mistaken, given a closer DNA end match to TRBJ2-7. There are 15 residues in the CDR3. Germline CDR1 is SGHTA and CDR2 is FQGNSA. The CDR3 DNA follows: TGTGCCAGCAGCTTGGGACAGGTCGACCTCGACGAGCAGTACTTC. Translating it yields CASSLGQVDLDEQYF.

V is TRBV20-1 and J is TRBJ1-1; D is undetermined. The CDR3 has 11 amino acids. Per germline, CDR1 DFQATT and CDR2 SNEGSKA (reference sequence). Trimming removed 6 bases at V and 6 bases at J, with 11 bases between. CDR3 region: CSAPLGAEAFF. CDR3 DNA sequence: TGCAGTGCCCCCCTAGGCGCTGAAGCTTTCTTT.

The chain recombines TRBV7-2 with TRBJ2-5, with a possible D match to TRBD1 (6 bases). Deletions cut 2 bases from V and 5 bases from J, with 9 bases between. This CDR3 spans 13 amino acids. CDR1 and CDR2 from the germline V gene are SGHTA and FQGNSA. The CDR3 DNA follows: TGTGCCAGCAGCTTACAGGGGCCGGAGACCCAGTACTTC. Its protein product is CASSLQGPETQYF.

V is TRBV7-8 and J is TRBJ2-7, with D maybe TRBD1 (5 bases). This CDR3 comprises 16 residues. With 1 base removed from V and 5 bases from J, the gap between germline ends came to 18 bases. The germline gives CDR1 SGHVS, CDR2 FQNEAQ. CDR3: CASSLGQQLLTDEQYF. The CDR3 coding sequence is TGTGCCAGCAGCTTAGGACAGCAGCTACTTACGGACGAGCAGTACTTC.

The CDR3 bases are TGTGCCTGGAGTGACACAGGCTATAGCAATCAGCCCCAGCATTTT. It codes for CAWSDTGYSNQPQHF. The rearrangement links TRBV30 to TRBJ1-5; perhaps TRBD1 as D (5 bases). V was trimmed by 1 base and J by 0 bases, leaving 10 bases between them. The CDR3 runs to 15 residues. The germline gives CDR1 GTSNPN, CDR2 SVGIG (reference sequence).

The V and J genes are TRBV29-1 and TRBJ1-1; D is possibly TRBD1 (5 bases). This CDR3 region has 14 residues. CDR1 and CDR2 (germline): SQVTM, ANQGSEA. Trimming left V 7 bases short and J 1 base short, with 16 bases between. The CDR3 loop reads CSAAAGRPNTEAFF. DNA for the CDR3: TGCAGCGCTGCCGCGGGACGGCCGAACACTGAAGCTTTCTTT. Filled out from reference TRBV29-1 and TRBJ1-1, the complete variable domain reads SAVISQKPSRDICQRGTSLTIQCQVDSQVTMMFWYRQQPGQSLTLIATANQGSEATYESGFVIDKFPISRPNLTFSTLTVSNMSPEDSSIYLCSAAAGRPNTEAFFGQGTRLTVV.

CDR3 coding DNA: TGTGCCAGCAGCGTAGGCTCTAGCGGCCCCTACAATGAGCAGTTCTTC. Translation gives CASSVGSSGPYNEQFF. The chain combines TRBV9 with TRBJ2-1; 7 nucleotides align to TRBD2. Germline lookup yields CDR1 SGDLS and CDR2 YYNGEE. J lost 2 bases, V lost 0 bases, and 5 bases had no gene match. The CDR3 has 16 amino acids.

The rearrangement links TRBV28 to TRBJ1-2; 9 bases map to TRBD1. CDR3 length equals 14 residues. Germline V gene data show CDR1 as MDHEN and CDR2 as SYDVKM. V lost 4 bases, J lost 3 bases, and 3 bases stayed unmatched. CDR3 coding DNA: TGTGCCAGCAGTTCCGGGACAGGGTACTATGGCTACACCTTC. Protein sequence: CASSSGTGYYGYTF.

The chain is built from TRBV7-3 and TRBJ2-3; TRBD2 matches at 10 bases. The CDR3 has 16 amino acids. V was pared by 1 base and J by 2 bases, with 3 bases of the junction left unmatched. Per germline, CDR1 SGHTA and CDR2 FQGTGA. The CDR3 region is CASSLISGGITDTQYF. CDR3 DNA: TGTGCCAGCAGCTTAATTAGCGGGGGGATCACAGATACGCAGTATTTT.

V gene TRBV5-4 combines with J gene TRBJ2-1; 11 nucleotides line up with TRBD2. J lost 1 base, V lost 0 bases, and 6 bases had no gene match. This CDR3 is 18 amino acids long. Germline CDR1 is SGHNT and CDR2 is YYREEE (reference sequence). The CDR3 region is CASSLASTSGGSYNEQFF. DNA of the CDR3: TGTGCCAGCAGCTTGGCTTCCACTAGCGGGGGATCCTACAATGAGCAGTTCTTC.